These 8 T cell receptor beta chains originate from one sample sequenced in a study of OX40 agonist ivuxolimab in advanced cancers. TCRdb keeps only in-frame clones here, not all; method: immunoSEQ multiplex PCR. The sample includes tens of thousands of clones, about 79% seen only once; the top ten take roughly 1.5%. The sample consisted of CD4+ or CD8+ T cells sorted from blood, taken in a trial of the OX40 agonist ivuxolimab. The source is an adult with an advanced solid tumor such as melanoma, head and neck, liver or kidney cancer.

This chain connects TRBV30 to TRBJ1-1; D remains unclear. The V gene lost 4 bases and the J gene lost 5 bases, with 11 bases spanning the gap. Germline V lookup: CDR1 GTSNPN, CDR2 SVGIG (reference sequence). The CDR3 is 12 amino acids. This chain's CDR3 is CAWTRGRTEAFF. CDR3 DNA sequence: TGTGCCTGGACCCGTGGAAGGACTGAAGCTTTCTTT.

Concerning this clone: A read error may produce the germline difference seen at one junction end. The genes are TRBV7-7 and TRBJ1-5, with a tentative D call TRBD1 (5 bases). The germline CDR1 and CDR2 sequences are SSHAT and FNYEAQ (reference sequence). CDR3 length: 13 amino acids. The CDR3 nucleotides read TGTGCTAGCAGCAGGGAATTGAATCAGCCCCAGCATTTT. Its protein product is CASSRELNQPQHF.

The count of this clone is one. The chain uses TRBV10-3 and TRBJ1-1; D is unclear. Per the germline V gene, CDR1 is ENHRY and CDR2 is SYGVKD. V lost 6 bases to trimming and J lost 5 bases, with 10 bases between them. The CDR3 contains 12 residues. As DNA, the CDR3 is TGTGCCATCAGCCGGACGCTGACTGAAGCTTTCTTT. It translates to CAISRTLTEAFF.

By share, this clone counts as medium-sized. The J gene is TRBJ1-5, the V gene TRBV4-2, with unresolved D. The length of the CDR3 is 13 residues. V dropped 4 bases and J dropped 2 bases, with 6 bases sitting between them. Germline CDR1 is LGHNA and CDR2 is YNFKEQ. CDR3 DNA sequence: TGTGCCAGCAGCCGGTCTGGCAATCAGCCCCAGCATTTT. This translates into CASSRSGNQPQHF.

The CDR3: CASSLLKRQYF. CDR3 in DNA: TGTGCCAGCAGCTTATTGAAGAGGCAGTACTTC. This chain uses TRBV11-2 with TRBJ2-7; D not resolved. Looked up from germline, CDR1 is SGHAT and CDR2 is FQNNGV. The CDR3 is 11 residues long. Trimming shortened V by 2 bases and J by 9 bases, and 8 bases separated the two germline ends.

The chain recombines TRBV10-3 with TRBJ1-1; D is perhaps TRBD1 (6 bases). The length of the CDR3 is 14 residues. Germline CDR1 ENHRY, CDR2 SYGVKD. Trimming cost V 7 bases and J 0 bases, with 12 bases left between them. CDR3 in DNA: TGTGCCATCACCGCCGGGACACTGAACACTGAAGCTTTCTTT. Its protein is CAITAGTLNTEAFF.

The chain combines TRBV2 with TRBJ2-7; the D is unclear. The length of the CDR3 is 15 residues. CDR1 is SNHLY and CDR2 is FYNNEI in the germline V gene. V lost 1 base and J lost 3, with 13 bases in between. CDR3 loop: CASSEEGFAVYEQYF. CDR3 bases: TGTGCCAGCAGTGAAGAGGGTTTCGCGGTCTACGAGCAGTACTTC.

The rearrangement joins TRBV6-6 to TRBJ1-1, with D uncertain. This CDR3 is built from 13 residues. Germline assignment: CDR1 MNHNY and CDR2 SVGAGI (reference sequence). The V end lost 0 bases, the J end lost 6 bases, and 8 bases lay between the germline ends. The CDR3 protein is CASSYSTGSEAFF. As DNA, the CDR3 is TGTGCCAGCAGTTACTCGACCGGATCTGAAGCTTTCTTT.